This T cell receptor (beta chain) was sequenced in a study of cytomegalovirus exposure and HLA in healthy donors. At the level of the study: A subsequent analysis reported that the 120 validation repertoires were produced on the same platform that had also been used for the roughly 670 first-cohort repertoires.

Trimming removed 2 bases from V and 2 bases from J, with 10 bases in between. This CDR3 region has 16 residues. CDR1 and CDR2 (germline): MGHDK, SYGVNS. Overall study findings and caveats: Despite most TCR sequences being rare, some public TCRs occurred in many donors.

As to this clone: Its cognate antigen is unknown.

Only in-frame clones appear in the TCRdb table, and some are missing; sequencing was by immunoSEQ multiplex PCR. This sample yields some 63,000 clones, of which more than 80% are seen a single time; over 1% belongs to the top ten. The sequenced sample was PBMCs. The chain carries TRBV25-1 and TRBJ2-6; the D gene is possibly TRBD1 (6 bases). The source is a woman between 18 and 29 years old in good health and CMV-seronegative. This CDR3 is CASSEVGGPGANVLTF. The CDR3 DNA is TGTGCCAGCAGTGAAGTAGGGGGTCCTGGGGCCAACGTCCTGACTTTC.